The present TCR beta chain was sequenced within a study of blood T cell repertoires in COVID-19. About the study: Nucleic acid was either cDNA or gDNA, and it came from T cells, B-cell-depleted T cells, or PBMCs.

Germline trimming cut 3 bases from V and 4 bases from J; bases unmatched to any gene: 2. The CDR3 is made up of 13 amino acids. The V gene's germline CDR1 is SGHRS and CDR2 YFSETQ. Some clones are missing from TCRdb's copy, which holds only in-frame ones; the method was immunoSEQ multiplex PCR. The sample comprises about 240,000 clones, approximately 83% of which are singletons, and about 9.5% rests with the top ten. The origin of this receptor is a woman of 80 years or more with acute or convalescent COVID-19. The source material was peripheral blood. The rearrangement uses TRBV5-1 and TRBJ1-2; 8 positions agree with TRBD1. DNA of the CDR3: TGCGCCAGCAGCTGGGACAGGCCCTATGGCTACACCTTC. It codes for CASSWDRPYGYTF.